This T cell receptor beta chain is drawn from a study of T-cell memory formation after mild COVID-19. Broader study findings: The appearance of some responding clones in pre-infection memory suggested that cross-reactive memory joined. A balance of CD4 and CD8 characterized clones contracting day 15 to 85, whereas later expanders leaned CD4+. Contracting CD8+ clones were enriched in EMRA, CD4+ mainly in CM and EM.

The germline gives CDR1 DFQATT, CDR2 SNEGSKA (reference sequence). V was cut by 6 bases and J by 4 bases, with 16 bases left in between. This CDR3 is 14 amino acids long. TCRdb re-called the 5' RACE reads with MiXCR, one entry per CDR3 protein. This sample has about 180,000 distinct CDR3 sequences, with approximately 16% found just once. This clonotype turned up a few times. The target antigen is unknown. The material sequenced was PBMCs or a T cell subset sorted from them (not recorded which). The chain employs TRBV20-1 and TRBJ2-1, with D possibly TRBD2 on 6 matching bases. This sequence originates from an adult woman who had mild COVID-19 (a few samples of this study predate the infection). Cell type and time point are not known. The CDR3 region has the DNA TGCAGTGCCCGGGGGACCTGGGGGTACAATGAGCAGTTCTTC. Encoded protein: CSARGTWGYNEQFF.